The present T cell receptor (beta chain) was sequenced within a study of identical twins. Note on this clonotype: Its antigen is unidentified.

Study outcomes and limitations: Models underestimated out-of-frame TCR alpha sharing in monozygotic twins.

TCRdb re-derived calls from the 5' RACE reads in MiXCR, one entry per CDR3 protein. The sample carries 400,000 to 500,000 distinct CDR3 sequences, 13% to 15% recorded once. This same sample was also part of a study on yellow fever vaccine responses in identical twins.

The receptor comes from a woman aged 18-29 years in good health. Sequencing was performed on CD4+ T cells sorted from blood.

The CDR3 DNA follows: TGCAGCGTTCAGGGGGTTACTGAAGCTTTCTTT. Translating it yields CSVQGVTEAFF. V and J are TRBV29-1 and TRBJ1-1; 7 bases are shared with TRBD1. This CDR3 contains 11 residues. The J segment lost 5 bases and the V segment lost 5 bases, leaving 2 bases of the junction unmatched. Germline V gives CDR1 SQVTM, CDR2 ANQGSEA.